What follows are 21 T cell receptor beta chains derived from one specimen sequenced in a study of T cell clonality in common variable immunodeficiency. TCRdb keeps only in-frame clones here, not all; method: immunoSEQ multiplex PCR. The sample is made up of roughly 30,000 clones, none counted only once. Sample: peripheral blood mononuclear cells. These receptors were collected from a person aged 18 to 70 in good health.

Comments on this clone: The CDR3 goes on 3 residues after the read ends, and that part is filled in from the germline J gene. This rearrangement joins TRBV2 to TRBJ2-7; weak D call: TRBD2 (6 bases). CDR3 size: 14 residues. Germline-derived CDR1 and CDR2 are SNHLY and FYNNEI. V was trimmed by 5 bases and J by 2 bases, leaving 13 bases between them. CDR3 amino acids: CASSPGTGTYEQYF. The CDR3 bases that were read are TGTGCCAGCAGTCCGGGGACTGGGACCTACGAG.

Details on this clone: The read halts 3 residues ahead of the CDR3 end, with the missing end drawn from the germline J gene. This chain connects TRBV7-8 to TRBJ1-5, with 9 bases identical to TRBD1. The V gene's germline CDR1 is SGHVS and CDR2 FQNEAQ. Trimming cost V 8 bases and J 5 bases; bases outside gene matches: 4. The CDR3 totals 13 residues. The CDR3 loop is CASDRDRDQPQHF. Incomplete CDR3 DNA: TGTGCCAGCGACCGGGACAGGGATCAGCCC. Full variable domain (outside the CDR3, taken from reference TRBV7-8 and TRBJ1-5): GAGVSQSPRYKVAKRGQDVALRCDPISGHVSLFWYQQALGQGPEFLTYFQNEAQLDKSGLPSDRFFAERPEGSVSTLKIQRTQQEDSAVYLCASDRDRDQPQHFGDGTRLSIL.

Many counts were recorded for this clone. The CDR3 goes on 3 residues after the read ends, and that part is filled in from the germline J gene. The chain recombines TRBV18 with TRBJ2-1, with 11 bases fitting TRBD2. The germline gives CDR1 KGHSH, CDR2 LQKENI. There are 17 residues in the CDR3. J was trimmed by 6 bases and V by 2 bases; bases with no gene match: 9. CDR3 residues: CASSPSGLAGGPNEQFF. Partial CDR3 DNA: TGTGCCAGCTCACCATCCGGTCTAGCGGGGGGACCCAATGAG.

This clone was counted many times. The CDR3 is cut off 3 residues early in the read; its end comes from the germline J gene. The chain couples TRBV30 to TRBJ1-1, with 7 bases fitting TRBD1. Germline V CDR1 and CDR2: GTSNPN, SVGIG (reference sequence). This CDR3 has 13 amino acids. V was pared by 1 base and J by 3 bases, with 2 bases of the junction left unmatched. The CDR3 sequence is CAWSGDRDTEAFF. The sequenced part of the CDR3 DNA is TGTGCCTGGAGTGGGGACAGAGACACTGAA.

Concerning this clone itself: Coverage ceases 3 residues before the CDR3 finishes, and the germline J gene fills in the end. This rearrangement joins TRBV30 to TRBJ2-7; tentative D call: TRBD1 (5 bases). Germline CDR1 and CDR2: GTSNPN and SVGIG (reference sequence). V was clipped by 1 base and J by 6 bases, with 7 bases between them. This CDR3 spans 11 amino acids. The CDR3 bases that were read are TGTGCCTGGAGTGAACAGGCCGAG. Amino acid sequence: CAWSEQAE. The complete CDR3 sequence is CAWSEQAEQYF.

In its sample, this clone was seen a few times. The read gets to within 3 residues of the CDR3 end, and the germline J gene fills in the rest. The V call is TRBV5-1, the J call TRBJ1-2; D might be TRBD1 (5 bases). Germline values: CDR1 SGHRS, CDR2 YFSETQ. Trimming removed 4 bases from V and 3 bases from J, with 13 bases in between. This CDR3 has 14 residues. The CDR3: CASSLSDSDYGYTF. The sequenced CDR3 bases are TGCGCCAGCAGCCTGTCCGACAGTGACTATGGC. Combining the CDR3 with reference TRBV5-1 and TRBJ1-2 gives the whole variable domain KAGVTQTPRYLIKTRGQQVTLSCSPISGHRSVSWYQQTPGQGLQFLFEYFSETQRNKGNFPGRFSGRQFSNSRSEMNVSTLELGDSALYLCASSLSDSDYGYTFGSGTRLTVV.

This clone has at least ten counts. The observed sequence ends 3 residues before the CDR3 terminus, with the missing tail filled in from the germline J gene. This chain links TRBV11-3 with TRBJ2-3, with D possibly TRBD2 on 5 matching bases. The CDR3 extends over 15 amino acids. Germline V gene sequence: CDR1 SGHNT, CDR2 YENEEA. Trimming cost V 4 bases and J 0 bases, with 11 bases left between them. CDR3 sequence reads: CASSSTRGSTDTQYF. Partial CDR3 DNA: TGTGCCAGCAGCTCAACACGGGGTAGCACAGATACG.

This clone was detected only a few times. CDR3 DNA (partial): TGTGCCAGTAGTCCACCTCGGGACAGCCTGGCCCAGCCC. It translates to CASSPPRDSLAQP. The complete CDR3 reads CASSPPRDSLAQPQHF. The chain uses TRBV19 and TRBJ1-5, with TRBD1 matching over 7 bases. The sequence runs out 3 residues before the end of the CDR3; the remainder is reconstructed from the germline J gene. V was clipped by 5 bases and J by 7 bases; unmatched bases: 14. Germline assignment: CDR1 LNHDA and CDR2 SQIVND (reference sequence). The CDR3 length is 16 residues.

The table lists this clone with many counts. Read data end 3 residues before the CDR3 end; the end is taken from the germline J gene. V is TRBV7-3 and J is TRBJ1-2; 8 nucleotides agree with TRBD1. Trimming took 6 bases from V and 7 from J; bases not matched to a gene: 16. Germline-derived CDR1 and CDR2 are SGHTA and FQGTGA. The CDR3 length is 16 residues. Incomplete CDR3 DNA: TGTGCCAGCAGTCGTAACTTCGGACAGGGCACGTCTGGC. It translates to CASSRNFGQGTSG. The complete CDR3 sequence is CASSRNFGQGTSGYTF. The complete variable domain, with remaining parts taken from reference TRBV7-3 and TRBJ1-2, reads GAGVSQTPSNKVTEKGKYVELRCDPISGHTALYWYRQSLGQGPEFLIYFQGTGAADDSGLPNDRFFAVRPEGSVSTLKIQRTERGDSAVYLCASSRNFGQGTSGYTFGSGTRLTVV.

This clone was picked up many times. At one end, the junction sequence differs from germline, possibly due to a read error. Read data end 3 residues before the CDR3 end; the end is taken from the germline J gene. The chain is built from TRBV4-2 and TRBJ1-6; D is perhaps TRBD1 (6 bases). There are 16 residues in the CDR3. Germline V gene sequence: CDR1 LGHNA, CDR2 YNFKEQ. The chain's CDR3 is CASSQDGRGNRSPLHF. The part of the CDR3 DNA that was read is TGCGCCAGCAGCCAAGATGGTAGGGGGAATAGATCACCC.

This clone was observed many times. The read ends 3 residues early relative to the CDR3; the germline J gene fills the gap. This rearrangement joins TRBV5-1 to TRBJ1-1, with D perhaps matching TRBD1 (6 bases). The CDR3 length is 14 residues. Germline-derived CDR1 and CDR2 are SGHRS and YFSETQ. V gave up 1 base and J gave up 1 base, with 8 bases separating them. Incomplete CDR3 DNA: TGCGCCAGCAGCTTGTACAGGGAGAACACTGAA. Its translation is CASSLYRENTE. Given in full, the CDR3 is CASSLYRENTEAFF.

The table lists this clone with many counts. The observed sequence ends 3 residues before the CDR3 terminus, with the missing tail filled in from the germline J gene. The rearrangement joins TRBV4-2 to TRBJ1-3; the D gene is possibly TRBD1 (5 bases). The CDR3 totals 14 residues. V lost 0 bases and J 7 bases, leaving 10 bases between the germline ends. CDR1 and CDR2 (germline): LGHNA, YNFKEQ. The covered CDR3 bases are TGTGCCAGCAGCCAAGACCGGGAGGGGAACACC. Amino acid sequence: CASSQDREGNT. The complete CDR3 reads CASSQDREGNTIYF.

There are a few counts of this clone. The CDR3 extends 3 residues past the end of the read, so its final part is completed from the germline J gene. The J gene is TRBJ2-5, the V gene TRBV7-9; D is perhaps TRBD2 (6 bases). This CDR3 has 15 amino acids. Germline-derived CDR1 and CDR2 are SEHNR and FQNEAQ (reference sequence). The covered CDR3 bases are TGTGCCAGCAGCTTAGACAGTACTAGCACAGATACC. Its translation: CASSLDSTSTDT. The full-length CDR3 reads as CASSLDSTSTDTQYF. Together with reference TRBV7-9 and TRBJ2-5, the CDR3 gives the full variable domain: DTGVSQNPRHKITKRGQNVTFRCDPISEHNRLYWYRQTLGQGPEFLTYFQNEAQLEKSRLLSDRFSAERPKGSFSTLEIQRTEQGDSAMYLCASSLDSTSTDTQYFGPGTRLLVL.

In this sample, this clone turned up many times. The CDR3 end lies 3 residues beyond the end of the read and is filled in from the germline J gene. The gene calls are TRBV5-1 and TRBJ1-5; 7 bases agree with TRBD1. From germline, CDR1 is SGHRS and CDR2 YFSETQ. The CDR3 loop spans 13 amino acids. V shed 5 bases and J 5 bases; nucleotides not matched to a gene: 4. The CDR3 sequence: CASSRTGDQPQHF. The covered CDR3 bases are TGCGCCAGCAGTCGGACAGGCGATCAGCCC.

This clone was found many times. The CDR3 extends 3 residues past the end of the read, so its final part is completed from the germline J gene. This rearrangement joins TRBV7-2 to TRBJ2-5; the D gene is possibly TRBD1 (6 bases). The CDR3 consists of 14 residues. Germline V gives CDR1 SGHTA, CDR2 FQGNSA. Trimming removed 3 bases from V and 2 bases from J, with 10 bases in between. The covered CDR3 bases are TGTGCCAGCAGCTTTAGGGGGTGGCAAGAGACC. It is translated as CASSFRGWQET. The full CDR3 is CASSFRGWQETQYF.

This clone was recorded many times. The CDR3 bases that were read are TGTGCCAGTAGTAGAAACAGTAATCAAGAGACC. Translating gives CASSRNSNQET. The complete CDR3 protein is CASSRNSNQETQYF. The chain joins TRBV19 to TRBJ2-5; D ambiguous. The CDR3 end lies 3 residues beyond the end of the read and is filled in from the germline J gene. This CDR3 has 14 amino acids. The V end was cut by 4 bases, the J end by 2 bases, with 11 bases between. Germline assignment: CDR1 LNHDA and CDR2 SQIVND (reference sequence).

This clone was seen many times. The CDR3 end falls 3 residues outside the read, so it is completed with the germline J gene. The rearrangement uses TRBV4-1 and TRBJ1-4, with D hard to call. This CDR3 contains 14 residues. Germline lookup yields CDR1 MGHRA and CDR2 YSYEKL. Deletions cut 3 bases from V and 6 bases from J, with 11 bases between. The CDR3 DNA, read in part, is TGCGCCAGCAGCCAGGGGAGCGGCGATGAAAAA. Translating gives CASSQGSGDEK. In full, the CDR3 reads CASSQGSGDEKLFF.

This clone was seen many times. The read finishes 3 residues shy of the CDR3 end, and the germline J gene is used to complete it. The chain recombines TRBV7-2 with TRBJ2-1; 7 positions match TRBD2. CDR3 length: 15 amino acids. Germline CDR1 reads SGHTA; CDR2 reads FQGNSA. The ends lost 0 bases at V and 3 bases at J; junction bases unmatched: 2. CDR3 bases read: TGTGCCAGCAGCTTAGCGCCGGGGGGCTACAATGAG. Translation gives CASSLAPGGYNE. The entire CDR3 protein is CASSLAPGGYNEQFF. Variable domain in full (rest from reference TRBV7-2 and TRBJ2-1): GAGVSQSPSNKVTEKGKDVELRCDPISGHTALYWYRQSLGQGLEFLIYFQGNSAPDKSGLPSDRFSAERTGGSVSTLTIQRTQQEDSAVYLCASSLAPGGYNEQFFGPGTRLTVL.

This clone appeared many times. Read sequence stops 3 residues before the CDR3 end, and the germline J gene provides the missing end. V and J are TRBV29-1 and TRBJ2-3; 9 nucleotides agree with TRBD1. This CDR3 has 15 residues. V lost 2 bases and J lost 8; bases outside the gene matches: 11. Germline V gives CDR1 SQVTM, CDR2 ANQGSEA. CDR3 loop: CSVEWDRAVGGTQYF. CDR3 bases read: TGCAGCGTTGAATGGGACAGGGCCGTAGGAGGTACG.

CDR3 region: CASSYSNNYEQYF. The sequenced CDR3 bases are TGTGCCAGCAGTTACTCCAACAACTACGAG. The J gene is TRBJ2-7, the V gene TRBV6-2 or TRBV6-3, with D hard to call. The CDR3 end lies 3 residues beyond the end of the read and is filled in from the germline J gene. The CDR3 covers 13 residues. Deletions cut 0 bases from V and 3 bases from J, with 6 bases between. The germline CDR1 and CDR2 sequences are MNHEY and SVGEGT.

This clone was seen at least ten times. The missing CDR3 end, 3 residues past where the read stops, is filled in from the germline J gene. The chain links TRBV19 to TRBJ2-1, with D possibly matching TRBD1 (6 bases). The CDR3 length is 15 residues. Per the germline V gene, CDR1 is LNHDA and CDR2 is SQIVND (reference sequence). Trimming pared 5 bases from V and 3 bases from J, leaving 14 bases between. The sequenced CDR3 bases are TGTGCCAGTAGTTTCACGGACAGCTACTACAATGAG. Protein: CASSFTDSYYNE. The complete CDR3 protein is CASSFTDSYYNEQFF.